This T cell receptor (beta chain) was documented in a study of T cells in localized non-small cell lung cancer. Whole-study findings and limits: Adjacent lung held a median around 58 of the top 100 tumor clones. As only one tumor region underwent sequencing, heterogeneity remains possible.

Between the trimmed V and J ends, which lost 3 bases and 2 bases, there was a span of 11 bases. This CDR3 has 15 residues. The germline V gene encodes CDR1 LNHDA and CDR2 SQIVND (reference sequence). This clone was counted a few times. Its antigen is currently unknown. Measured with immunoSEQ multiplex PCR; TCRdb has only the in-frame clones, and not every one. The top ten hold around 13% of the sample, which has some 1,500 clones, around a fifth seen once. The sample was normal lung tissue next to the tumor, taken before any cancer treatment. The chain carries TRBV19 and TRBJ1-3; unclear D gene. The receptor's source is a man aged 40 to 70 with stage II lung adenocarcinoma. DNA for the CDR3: TGTGCCAGTAGTATGAGGCAGCAAACTGGAAACACCATATATTTT. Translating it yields CASSMRQQTGNTIYF. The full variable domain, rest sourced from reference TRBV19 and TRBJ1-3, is DGGITQSPKYLFRKEGQNVTLSCEQNLNHDAMYWYRQDPGQGLRLIYYSQIVNDFQKGDIAEGYSVSREKKESFPLTVTSAQKNPTAFYLCASSMRQQTGNTIYFGEGSWLTVV.